Included here is one TCR beta chain sequence, with context. Its antigen is not identified. These data belong to a study of shared clonotypes between healthy human individuals. Study results and limitations: The generation probabilities recorded for non-shared clonotypes fell below those of clonotypes shared by all four donors.

Germline CDR1 reads SGHKS; CDR2 reads YYEKEE (reference sequence). This CDR3 contains 14 residues. Trimming shortened V by 0 bases and J by 4 bases, and 8 bases separated the two germline ends. The CD8 memory fraction combined CD45RO+ cells with TemRA cells (CCR7-negative CD45RA+). Per sorted-subset replicate PCR, input was 150 to 250 ng DNA, representing 30,000 to 35,000 T cell genomes. This table comes from immunoSEQ multiplex PCR, and its TCRdb copy is limited to in-frame clones, with some not included. The sample lists about 380,000 clones; 96% were seen once. This receptor was identified in a man aged 25 to 40 in good health. J is TRBJ1-5 and V is TRBV5-5, with D possibly matching TRBD1 (5 bases). The sample taken for sequencing was memory CD8+ T cells sorted from blood. The subset was: CD45RO+ cells pooled with CCR7-negative TemRA cells. In nucleotides, the CDR3 is TGTGCCAGCAGCTTGGTTGGGGGTAATCAGCCCCAGCATTTT. Its protein product is CASSLVGGNQPQHF. The full variable domain, in which reference TRBV5-5 and TRBJ1-5 provide the parts outside the CDR3, is DAGVTQSPTHLIKTRGQQVTLRCSPISGHKSVSWYQQVLGQGPQFIFQYYEKEERGRGNFPDRFSARQFPNYSSELNVNALLLGDSALYLCASSLVGGNQPQHFGDGTRLSIL.